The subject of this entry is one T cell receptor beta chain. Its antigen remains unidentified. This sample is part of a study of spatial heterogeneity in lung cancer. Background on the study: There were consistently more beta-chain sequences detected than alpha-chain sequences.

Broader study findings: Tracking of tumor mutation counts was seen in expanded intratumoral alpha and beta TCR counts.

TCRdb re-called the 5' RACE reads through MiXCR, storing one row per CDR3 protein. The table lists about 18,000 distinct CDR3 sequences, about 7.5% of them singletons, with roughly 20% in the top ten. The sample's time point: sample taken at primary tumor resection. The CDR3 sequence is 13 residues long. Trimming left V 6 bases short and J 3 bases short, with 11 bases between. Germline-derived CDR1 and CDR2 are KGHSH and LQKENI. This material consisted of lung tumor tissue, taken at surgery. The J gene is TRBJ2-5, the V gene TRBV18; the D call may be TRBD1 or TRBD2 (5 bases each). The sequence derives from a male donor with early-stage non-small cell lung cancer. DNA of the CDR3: TGTGCCAGCTCCCGGGGCTGGAAAGAGACCCAGTACTTC. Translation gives CASSRGWKETQYF.